This TCR beta chain was observed in a study of CD8+CD57+ T cells in acquired aplastic anemia. TCR beta VDJ and CDR3 profiling used genomic DNA as template. TCRdb itself ran the reads through MiXCR, one entry per CDR3 protein. The profile shows around 230,000 distinct CDR3 sequences, under 65% of them singletons. The sample holds many counts of this clonotype. With 9 bases removed from V and 0 bases from J, the gap between germline ends came to 11 bases. This CDR3 comprises 13 residues. Germline V gene data show CDR1 as MGHDK and CDR2 as SYGVNS. This clonotype was sampled from a human donor in good health. The gene calls are TRBV25-1 and TRBJ1-1; possible D gene TRBD1, 5 bases. Sequencing input: sorted CD4+, CD8+, or CD8+CD57+ T cells (not recorded which) from PBMCs. The CDR3 bases are TGTGCCAGTAGTATAGGGGTGAACACTGAAGCTTTCTTT. Translated: CASSIGVNTEAFF.